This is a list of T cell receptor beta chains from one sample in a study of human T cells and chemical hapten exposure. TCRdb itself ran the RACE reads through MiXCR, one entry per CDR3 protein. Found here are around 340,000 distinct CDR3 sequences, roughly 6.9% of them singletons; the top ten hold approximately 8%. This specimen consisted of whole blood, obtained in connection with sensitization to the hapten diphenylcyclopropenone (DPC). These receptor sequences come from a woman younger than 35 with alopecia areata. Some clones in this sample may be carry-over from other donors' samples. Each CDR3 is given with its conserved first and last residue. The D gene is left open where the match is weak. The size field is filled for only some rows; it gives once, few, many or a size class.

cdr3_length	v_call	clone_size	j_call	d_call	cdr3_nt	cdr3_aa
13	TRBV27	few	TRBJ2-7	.	TGTGCCAGTTCCGGGTCTACCACCTACGAGCAGTACTTC	CASSGSTTYEQYF
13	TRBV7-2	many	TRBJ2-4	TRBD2	TGTGCCAGCAGCTTGGGGGGGAGAGACATTCAGTACTTC	CASSLGGRDIQYF
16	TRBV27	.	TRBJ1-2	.	TGTGCCAGCAGTCGCTCATATCGGCAGGGGAACTATGGCTACACCTTC	CASSRSYRQGNYGYTF
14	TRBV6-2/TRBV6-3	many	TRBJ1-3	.	TGTGCCAGCAGTTACGGGAGCTCTGGAAACACCATATATTTT	CASSYGSSGNTIYF
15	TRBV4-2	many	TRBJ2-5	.	TGTGCCAGCAGCCAAGCCAGGGGGGGTCAAGAGACCCAGTACTTC	CASSQARGGQETQYF
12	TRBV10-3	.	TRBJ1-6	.	TGTGCCATCTCCCCAGGGAATTCACCCCTCCACTTT	CAISPGNSPLHF
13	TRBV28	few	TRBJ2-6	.	TGTGCCAGTACAGGGTCGGGGGCCAACGTCCTGACTTTC	CASTGSGANVLTF
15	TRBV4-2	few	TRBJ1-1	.	TGTGCCAGCAGCCAAGATCCGGGTGCGGGCACTGAAGCTTTCTTT	CASSQDPGAGTEAFF
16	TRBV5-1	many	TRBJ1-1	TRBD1	TGCGCCAGCAGCCTTGGTTCTACAGGGGTTGACACTGAAGCTTTCTTT	CASSLGSTGVDTEAFF
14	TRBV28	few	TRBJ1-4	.	TGTGCCAGCAGTTCTGACAGAAATAATGAAAAACTGTTTTTT	CASSSDRNNEKLFF
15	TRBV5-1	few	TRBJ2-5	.	TGCGCCAGCAGCTTGACCTGGGGGTCCCAAGAGACCCAGTACTTC	CASSLTWGSQETQYF
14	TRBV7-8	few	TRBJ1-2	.	TGTGCCAGCAGCCCCCTGGGGCCGAACTATGGCTACACCTTC	CASSPLGPNYGYTF
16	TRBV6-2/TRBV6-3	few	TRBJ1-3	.	TGTGCCAGCAGTTACTCGAACTTCAGCTCTGGAAACACCATATATTTT	CASSYSNFSSGNTIYF
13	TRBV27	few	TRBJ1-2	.	TGTGCCAGCAGAGCCGGGGTTACCTATGGCTACACCTTC	CASRAGVTYGYTF
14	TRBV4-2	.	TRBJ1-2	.	TGTGCCAGCAGCCAAGTCGACGTTCTTTATGGCTACACCTTC	CASSQVDVLYGYTF
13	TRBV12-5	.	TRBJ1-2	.	TGTGCTAGTGGTTTGGTGAGCGGGACCGGCTACACCTTC	CASGLVSGTGYTF
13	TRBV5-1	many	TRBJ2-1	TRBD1	TGCGCCAGCAGCTCGGGACAGGGGGATGAGCAGTTCTTC	CASSSGQGDEQFF
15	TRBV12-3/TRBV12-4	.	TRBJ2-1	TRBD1	TGTGCCAGCAGTCTGACAGGGGGACCTCTGGGTGAGCAGTTCTTC	CASSLTGGPLGEQFF
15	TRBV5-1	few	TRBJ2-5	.	TGCGCCAGCAGCTGGGGTAGTGGTACTCAAGAGACCCAGTACTTC	CASSWGSGTQETQYF
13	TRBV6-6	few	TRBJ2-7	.	TGTGCCAGCAGTTACCAGGGGACCTACGAGCAGTACTTC	CASSYQGTYEQYF
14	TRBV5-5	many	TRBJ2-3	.	TGTGCCAGCAGGTTACCCGGGGCCGGAGATACGCAGTATTTT	CASRLPGAGDTQYF
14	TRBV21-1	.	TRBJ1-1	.	TGTGCCAGCAGCAAAGCAAGGATCGGAGCTGAAGCTTTCTTT	CASSKARIGAEAFF
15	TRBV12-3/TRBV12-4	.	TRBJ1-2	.	TGTGCCAGCAGTTTGTGGCTACCTACTAACTATGGCTACACCTTC	CASSLWLPTNYGYTF
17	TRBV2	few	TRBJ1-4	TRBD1	TGTGCCAGCAGTGAAGCACAAACAGGGGTTTTCCTTGAAAAACTGTTTTTT	CASSEAQTGVFLEKLFF
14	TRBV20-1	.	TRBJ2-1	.	TGCAGTGCTAGGGAGGGGGCTCTAGGGAATGAGCAGTTCTTC	CSAREGALGNEQFF
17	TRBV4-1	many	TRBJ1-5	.	TGCGCCAGCAGCCAAGTTGATATGGGGTTATCCTATCAGCCCCAGCATTTT	CASSQVDMGLSYQPQHF
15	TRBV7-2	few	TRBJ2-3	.	TGTGCCAGCAGCCCCACCGGGGGCCGTTCAGATACGCAGTATTTT	CASSPTGGRSDTQYF
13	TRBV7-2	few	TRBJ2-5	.	TGTGCCAGCACTACCGGGGCCGGAGAGACCCAGTACTTC	CASTTGAGETQYF
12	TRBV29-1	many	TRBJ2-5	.	TGCAGCGTTGTGCAGGTGGATGGGGACCAGTACTTC	CSVVQVDGDQYF
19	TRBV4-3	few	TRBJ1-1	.	TGCGCCAGCAGCCAAGATCCGGGGGGCCAGGGGACTACGAACACTGAAGCTTTCTTT	CASSQDPGGQGTTNTEAFF
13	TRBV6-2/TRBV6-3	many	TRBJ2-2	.	TGTGCCAGCACCAGGGACAACACCGGGGAGCTGTTTTTT	CASTRDNTGELFF
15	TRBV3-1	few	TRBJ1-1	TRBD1	TGTGCCAGCCGCCCGTTGAGGGGGCGGAGTACTGAAGCTTTCTTT	CASRPLRGRSTEAFF
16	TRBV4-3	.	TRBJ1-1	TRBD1	TGCGCCAGCAGCCACCGACAGGGCCAGGGGCTTATTGAAGCTTTCTTT	CASSHRQGQGLIEAFF
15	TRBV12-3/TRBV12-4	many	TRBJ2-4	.	TGTGCCAGCAGTTTCTCCCTGGGACCTGGGGACATTCAGTACTTC	CASSFSLGPGDIQYF
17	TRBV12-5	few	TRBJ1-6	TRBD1	TGTGCTAGTGCCGGGCAGACCGGGACAGGCTATAATTCACCCCTCCACTTT	CASAGQTGTGYNSPLHF
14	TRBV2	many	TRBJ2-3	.	TGTGCCAGCAGTGATTCCCGAAGCACAGATACGCAGTATTTT	CASSDSRSTDTQYF
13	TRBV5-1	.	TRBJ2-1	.	TGCGCCAGCAGCTTGGAGGGTCGGCGGGGCTATGACTTC	CASSLEGRRGYDF
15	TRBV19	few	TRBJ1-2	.	TGTGCCAGTAGTCCGGGACGGGGGGCTACCTATGGCTACACCTTC	CASSPGRGATYGYTF
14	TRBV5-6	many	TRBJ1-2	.	TGTGCCAGCAGCCCCGGGCCTGACGACTATGGCTACACCTTC	CASSPGPDDYGYTF
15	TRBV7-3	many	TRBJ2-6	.	TGTGCCAGCAGCTCAGGCGGCTCTGGGGCCAACGTCCTGACTTTC	CASSSGGSGANVLTF
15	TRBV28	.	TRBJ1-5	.	TGTGCCAGCAGTCCTGCGGGGGGCCCCAATCAGCCCCAGCATTTT	CASSPAGGPNQPQHF
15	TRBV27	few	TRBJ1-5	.	TGTGCCAGCGCTTCGGGAGCGGGGGTGAATCAGCCCCAGCATTTT	CASASGAGVNQPQHF
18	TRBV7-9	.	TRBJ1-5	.	TGTGCCAGCAGCCTCCCTTACTTAATTGACAGTTACGGTCAGCCCCAGCATTTT	CASSLPYLIDSYGQPQHF
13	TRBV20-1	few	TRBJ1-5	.	TGCAGTGTTCTGGACAGAATCAATCAGCCCCAGCATTTT	CSVLDRINQPQHF
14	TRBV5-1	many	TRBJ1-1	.	TGTGCCAGCAGTTTAGCAGGAACGAACACTGAAGCTTTCTTT	CASSLAGTNTEAFF
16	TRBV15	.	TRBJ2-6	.	TGTGCCACCAGCAGTAGGGGGACCTCTGGGGCCAACGTCCTGACTTTC	CATSSRGTSGANVLTF
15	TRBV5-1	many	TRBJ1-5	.	TGCGCCAGCAGCTTGGTGTCCGACCCGCGTCAGCCCCAGCATTTT	CASSLVSDPRQPQHF
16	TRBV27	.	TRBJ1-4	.	TGTGCCAGCAGTCAACTTTTAAACAGGAATGATGAAAAACTGTTTTTT	CASSQLLNRNDEKLFF
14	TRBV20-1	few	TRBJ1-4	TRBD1	TGCAGTGCAGAAAAGCGGGACAGTAATGAAAAACTGTTTTTT	CSAEKRDSNEKLFF
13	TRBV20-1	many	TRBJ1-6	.	TGCAGTGCTAGGGTGGACAGTAATTCACCCCTCCACTTT	CSARVDSNSPLHF
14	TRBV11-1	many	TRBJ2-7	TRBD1	TGTGCCAGCAGCCAGGACAGGGAGAACTACGAGCAGTACTTC	CASSQDRENYEQYF
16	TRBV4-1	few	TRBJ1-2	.	TGCGCCAGCAGCCCCCAGGAGGGGACGTTAGTCTATGGCTACACCTTC	CASSPQEGTLVYGYTF
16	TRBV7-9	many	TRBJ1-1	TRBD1	TGTGCCAGCAGCTTACAGACAGGGGGAGTGAACACTGAAGCTTTCTTT	CASSLQTGGVNTEAFF